This entry features one TCR beta chain sequence. The antigen it recognizes is unknown. Base-call qualities are not available, and no considerably larger clone is one nucleotide away. Using the deep immunoSEQ assay, multiplex PCR amplified TCR CDR3 regions from genomic DNA. For each cell subset, the extracted genomic DNA was distributed evenly across all wells of several immunoSEQ 96-well plates, and each plate served as one replicate. For sorted subsets, approximately 190 ng of genomic DNA, equivalent to roughly 33,000 T cell genomes, went into each replicate PCR. The purified libraries were quantified using a Qubit 3.0 fluorometer, sized with a Bioanalyzer 2100, and then quantified again using the KAPA Library Quantification kit. Every immunoSEQ 96-well plate was sequenced on a dedicated single-read 150-cycle Illumina NextSeq 550 flow cell. From the authors' description of their analysis: The immunoSEQ output contained only junctional sequences without quality scores, so filtering could not match that applied to full-length reads. To assign V/J genes and CDR3, sequences were annotated using PyIR, a Python wrapper for IgBLAST v1.9, with IMGT germline references. Any read was removed if the V/J assignment was weak (E-value above 1e-6), the CDR3 was missing, or the read contained stop codons, out-of-frame junctions, or ambiguous translated residues. V3J clonotypes were defined as sequences sharing an identical inferred V gene, J gene, and CDR3 amino acid sequence. The percentage overlap between two repertoires was calculated by dividing the number of shared unique clonotypes by the size of the smaller repertoire. Repertoire richness was assessed with RTK rarefaction, the Chao1 estimator, and Recon v2.1 estimates of unobserved clonotypes. Generation probabilities were computed with OLGA for all TCRbeta clonotypes obtained by the gDNA method from a handful of donors. TCRdb re-hosts the immuneACCESS table, in-frame sequences only. Its copies lack some clones; in the studies checked, an unresolved V gene accounts for under half of them, and the cause for the rest is not known. V and J calls and clone size are given by that table; D and trimming were obtained from the DNA. In this sample the table shows roughly 2 million clones, 90% to 96% of which occur a single time. The leading ten clones occupy around 0.13% of the sample.

This specimen belongs to a study of shared clonotypes between healthy human individuals (dated by TCRdb to 2018 to 2021). At the level of the whole study: The cohort included a few men and a couple of women between 18 and 49 years of age. To estimate repertoire size and how much clonotypes are shared between individuals, the study performed deep sequencing of blood TCR repertoires from about five healthy adults. Each donor's leukapheresis produced roughly between roughly 0.94 and 9.5 billion PBMCs. To increase sequencing depth and limit assay-specific biases, different laboratories used diverse techniques to prepare libraries and sequence TCR repertoires. For each donor, three plates each were used for CD4 naive and CD4 memory, two plates were used for CD8 naive, and one plate was used for CD8 memory.

General findings and caveats noted by the study authors: Incomplete sequencing was indicated by rarefaction of sorted-subset datasets, despite the large sequencing depth. Because the study included only a small number of donors, the genetic and exposure-history diversity represented was limited. Across several donors, approximately 4.9% of naive CD4, 3% to 4% of naive CD8, about 2.3% of memory CD4, and under 0.45% of memory CD8 clonotypes were shared. Naive subsets generally had larger estimated clonotype richness than memory subsets did. Compared with non-shared clonotypes, the clonotypes found in all four sorted-subset donors had higher generation probabilities. Based on pairwise subsampling, the degree of clonotype sharing among donors was expected to be affected by sequencing depth. Sampling was restricted to blood, and TCR repertoires in tissue are likely to differ from TCR repertoires in blood.

Donors were healthy HIV-negative adults with no recently reported acute infections or vaccinations. All donors were Caucasian adults living in Nashville, Tennessee, USA. CD4+ T cells were enriched by magnetic negative selection; naive cells were then positively selected on CD45RA, and the negative fraction formed the memory subset. After blood collection by leukapheresis, PBMCs were isolated using Ficoll-Histopaque density gradient centrifugation and then cryopreserved in the vapor phase of liquid nitrogen. Purity and quantity of every magnetically sorted T cell population were checked by analytical flow cytometry. Genomic DNA was isolated from each sorted fraction and quantified by UV absorbance on a Nanodrop 2000c. The junction shows trimming of 2 bases on V and 7 bases on J, plus 17 bases between the germline ends. Looking up the germline V gene yields CDR1 MNHEY and CDR2 SVGAGI. There are 15 amino acids in the CDR3, from cysteine to phenylalanine inclusive. Only CDR3 DNA remains: 45 bases, in frame from the first base.

This clonotype was sampled from a man aged 18 to 30 in good health. The chain is assembled from TRBV6-5 and TRBJ2-5; TRBD2 is a weak D gene call, 7 bases matching. Sequencing input: naive CD4+ T cells sorted from blood. The cell subset or site label for this specimen denotes: CD45RA+ positively selected. The DNA is as follows: TGTGCCAGCAGTTACCCCTCGGGGGGCCTGGGGACCCAGTACTTC. Its translation reads: CASSYPSGGLGTQYF.